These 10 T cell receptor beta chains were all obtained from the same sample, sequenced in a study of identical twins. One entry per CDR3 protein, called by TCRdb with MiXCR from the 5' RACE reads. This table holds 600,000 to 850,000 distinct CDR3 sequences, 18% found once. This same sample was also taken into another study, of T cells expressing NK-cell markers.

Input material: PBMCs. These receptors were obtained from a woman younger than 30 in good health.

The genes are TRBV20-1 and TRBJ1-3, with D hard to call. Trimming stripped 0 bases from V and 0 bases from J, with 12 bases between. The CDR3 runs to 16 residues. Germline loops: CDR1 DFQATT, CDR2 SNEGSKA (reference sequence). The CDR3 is CSARDVATGSGNTIYF. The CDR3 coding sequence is TGCAGTGCTAGAGATGTCGCCACCGGCTCTGGAAACACCATATATTTT.

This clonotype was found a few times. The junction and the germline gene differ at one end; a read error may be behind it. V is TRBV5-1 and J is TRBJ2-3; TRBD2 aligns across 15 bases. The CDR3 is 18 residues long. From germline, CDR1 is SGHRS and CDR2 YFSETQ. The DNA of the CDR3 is TGCGCCAGCAGCTTGGGGGGACTAGCGGGGGGCCGGATAGATCCGCAGTATTTT. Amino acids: CASSLGGLAGGRIDPQYF.

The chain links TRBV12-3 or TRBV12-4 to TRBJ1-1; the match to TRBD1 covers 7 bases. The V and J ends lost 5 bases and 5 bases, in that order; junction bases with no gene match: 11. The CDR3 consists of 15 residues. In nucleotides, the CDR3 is TGTGCCAGCAGTCTACGACAGGGATTAGGGACTGAAGCTTTCTTT. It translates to CASSLRQGLGTEAFF.

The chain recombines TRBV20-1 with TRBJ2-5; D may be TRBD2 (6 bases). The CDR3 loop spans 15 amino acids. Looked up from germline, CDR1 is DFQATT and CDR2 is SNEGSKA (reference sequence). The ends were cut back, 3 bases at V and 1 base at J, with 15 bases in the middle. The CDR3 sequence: CSASFAGLGQETQYF. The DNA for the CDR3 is TGCAGTGCTAGTTTTGCGGGGTTGGGCCAAGAGACCCAGTACTTC.

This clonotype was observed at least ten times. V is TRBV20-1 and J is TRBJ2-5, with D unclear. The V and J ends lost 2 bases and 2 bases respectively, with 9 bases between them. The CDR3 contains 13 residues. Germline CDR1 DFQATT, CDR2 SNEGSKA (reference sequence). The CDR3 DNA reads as TGCAGTGCTAGACCATACGAACAAGAGACCCAGTACTTC. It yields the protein CSARPYEQETQYF.

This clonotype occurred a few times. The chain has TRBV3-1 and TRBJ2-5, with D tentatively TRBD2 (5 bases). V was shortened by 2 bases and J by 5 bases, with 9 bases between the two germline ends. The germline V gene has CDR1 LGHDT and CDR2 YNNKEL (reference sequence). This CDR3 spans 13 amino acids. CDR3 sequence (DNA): TGTGCCAGCAGCCAAAATGGAGGCGAGACCCAGTACTTC. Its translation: CASSQNGGETQYF.

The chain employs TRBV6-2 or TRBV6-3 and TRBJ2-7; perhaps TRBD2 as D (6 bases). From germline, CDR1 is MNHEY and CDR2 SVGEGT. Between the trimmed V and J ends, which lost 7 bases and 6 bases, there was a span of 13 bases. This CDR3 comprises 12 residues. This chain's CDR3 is CASTPRRGEQYF. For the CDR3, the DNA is TGTGCCAGCACCCCGAGGAGGGGCGAGCAGTACTTC.

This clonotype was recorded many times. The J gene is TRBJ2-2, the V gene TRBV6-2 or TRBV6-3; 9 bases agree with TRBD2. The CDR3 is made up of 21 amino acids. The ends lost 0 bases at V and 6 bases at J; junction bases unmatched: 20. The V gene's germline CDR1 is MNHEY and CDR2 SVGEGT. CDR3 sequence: CASSYSTVVELAGKGAGELFF. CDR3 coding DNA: TGTGCCAGCAGTTACTCGACCGTCGTGGAGCTAGCGGGAAAGGGGGCCGGGGAGCTGTTTTTT.

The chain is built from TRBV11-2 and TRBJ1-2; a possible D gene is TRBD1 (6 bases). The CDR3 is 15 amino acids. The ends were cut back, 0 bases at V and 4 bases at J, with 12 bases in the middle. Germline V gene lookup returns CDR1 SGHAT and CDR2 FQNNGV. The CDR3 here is CASSLDPQGFYGYTF. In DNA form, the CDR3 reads TGTGCCAGCAGCTTAGATCCCCAGGGGTTCTATGGCTACACCTTC.

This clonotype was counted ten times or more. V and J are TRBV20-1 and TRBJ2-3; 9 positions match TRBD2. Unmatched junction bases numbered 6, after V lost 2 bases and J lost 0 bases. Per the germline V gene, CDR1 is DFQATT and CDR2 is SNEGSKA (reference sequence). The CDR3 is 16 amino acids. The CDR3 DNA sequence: TGCAGTGCTAGACCCGCCGGGACTAGCAGCACAGATACGCAGTATTTT. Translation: CSARPAGTSSTDTQYF.